Listed below are T cell receptor beta chains from one sample, sequenced in a study of breast tumors, draining lymph nodes, adjacent tissues. One entry per CDR3 protein results from TCRdb running MiXCR on the multiplex PCR reads. Among about 63,000 distinct CDR3 sequences listed, 57% were seen once. The specimen sequenced was breast tumor tissue. Source of these receptors: a female donor with breast cancer. Some clones in this sample may be carry-over from other donors' samples. Both conserved end residues are trimmed from each CDR3. Fields, in order: J gene, V gene, CDR3 protein.

>TRBJ2-5|TRBV6-2/TRBV6-3
AGSLPGGEAQY
>TRBJ1-5|TRBV20-1
SARHLGRENQPQH
>TRBJ1-6|TRBV12-3/TRBV12-4
ASSFSNSPLH
>TRBJ2-7|TRBV20-1
SAGDLSGSPLEQY
>TRBJ2-7|TRBV6-5
ASSPGQGREQY
>TRBJ1-4|TRBV28
ASSSQGAGNEKLF
>TRBJ1-4|TRBV7-9
ASSFTSSGRAGGRGNEKLF
>TRBJ1-4|TRBV19
ASSPTGRNEKLF
>TRBJ1-2|TRBV28
ASTSGHLYGYT
>TRBJ2-2|TRBV6-2/TRBV6-3
ASRVTSGSVTGELF
>TRBJ2-1|TRBV7-2
ASRAQMQSGNEQF
>TRBJ1-2|TRBV9
ASSTVDKTDGYT
>TRBJ2-3|TRBV7-6
ASSLSPDTQY
>TRBJ2-3|TRBV7-9
ASSRQGPDTQY
>TRBJ2-5|TRBV18
ASSPGQETQY